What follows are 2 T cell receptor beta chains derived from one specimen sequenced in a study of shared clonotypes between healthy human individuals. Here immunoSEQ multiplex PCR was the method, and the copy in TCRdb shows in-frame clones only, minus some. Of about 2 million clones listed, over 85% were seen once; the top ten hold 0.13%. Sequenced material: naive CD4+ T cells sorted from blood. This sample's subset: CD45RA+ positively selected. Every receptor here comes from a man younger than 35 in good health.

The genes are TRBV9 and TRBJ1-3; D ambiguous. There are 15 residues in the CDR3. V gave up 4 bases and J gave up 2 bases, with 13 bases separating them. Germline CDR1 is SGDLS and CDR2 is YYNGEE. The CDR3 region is CASSPQVGPGNTIYF. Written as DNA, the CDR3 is TGTGCCAGCAGCCCCCAAGTTGGACCTGGAAACACCATATATTTT.

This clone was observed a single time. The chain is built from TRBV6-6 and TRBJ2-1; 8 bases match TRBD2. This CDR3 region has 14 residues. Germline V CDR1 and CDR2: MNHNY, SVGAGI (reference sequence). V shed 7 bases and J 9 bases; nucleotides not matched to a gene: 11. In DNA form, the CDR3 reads TGTGCCAGCATCCCCGGGACTAGTGGGCGTGAGCAGTTCTTC. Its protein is CASIPGTSGREQFF.